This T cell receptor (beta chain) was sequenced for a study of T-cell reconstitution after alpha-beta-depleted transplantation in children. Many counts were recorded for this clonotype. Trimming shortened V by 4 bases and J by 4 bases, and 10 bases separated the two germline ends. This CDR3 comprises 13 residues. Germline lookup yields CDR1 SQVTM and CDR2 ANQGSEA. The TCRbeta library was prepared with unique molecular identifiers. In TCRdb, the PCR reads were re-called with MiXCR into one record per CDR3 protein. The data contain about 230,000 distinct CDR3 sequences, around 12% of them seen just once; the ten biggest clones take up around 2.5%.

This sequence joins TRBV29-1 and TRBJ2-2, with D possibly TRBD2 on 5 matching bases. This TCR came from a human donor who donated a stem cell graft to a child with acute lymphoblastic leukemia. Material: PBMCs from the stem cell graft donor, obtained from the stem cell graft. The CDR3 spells CSVVTGITGELFF. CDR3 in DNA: TGCAGCGTTGTGACGGGGATCACCGGGGAGCTGTTTTTT.